This entry describes one TCR beta chain. What it binds is not known. This sample stems from a study of blood T cells in healthy people across ages. Findings and limits, study-wide: Older individuals had lower TCR beta diversity per million T cells (the decline was roughly linear).

Germline CDR1 is KGHSH and CDR2 is LQKENI. The CDR3 is 14 amino acids. PCR was performed a second time for roughly 7 to 11 cycles using a sample-barcoded 5' primer and a J-beta primer mix. Each CDR3 protein is one row after TCRdb ran MiXCR on the 5' RACE reads. The sample has nearly 1 million distinct CDR3 sequences, roughly 47% seen once; the top ten hold 20% to 25%. The V gene is TRBV18, the J gene TRBJ2-5; tentative D call: TRBD2 (5 bases). The closer fit of TRBJ2-7 to the DNA end suggests the J call may be wrong. The clonotype was recovered from a woman aged 60-75 years in good health. The specimen sequenced was blood. CDR3: CASSPEGRVYEQYF. The CDR3 DNA sequence: TGTGCCAGCTCACCAGAGGGTCGAGTCTACGAGCAGTACTTC.